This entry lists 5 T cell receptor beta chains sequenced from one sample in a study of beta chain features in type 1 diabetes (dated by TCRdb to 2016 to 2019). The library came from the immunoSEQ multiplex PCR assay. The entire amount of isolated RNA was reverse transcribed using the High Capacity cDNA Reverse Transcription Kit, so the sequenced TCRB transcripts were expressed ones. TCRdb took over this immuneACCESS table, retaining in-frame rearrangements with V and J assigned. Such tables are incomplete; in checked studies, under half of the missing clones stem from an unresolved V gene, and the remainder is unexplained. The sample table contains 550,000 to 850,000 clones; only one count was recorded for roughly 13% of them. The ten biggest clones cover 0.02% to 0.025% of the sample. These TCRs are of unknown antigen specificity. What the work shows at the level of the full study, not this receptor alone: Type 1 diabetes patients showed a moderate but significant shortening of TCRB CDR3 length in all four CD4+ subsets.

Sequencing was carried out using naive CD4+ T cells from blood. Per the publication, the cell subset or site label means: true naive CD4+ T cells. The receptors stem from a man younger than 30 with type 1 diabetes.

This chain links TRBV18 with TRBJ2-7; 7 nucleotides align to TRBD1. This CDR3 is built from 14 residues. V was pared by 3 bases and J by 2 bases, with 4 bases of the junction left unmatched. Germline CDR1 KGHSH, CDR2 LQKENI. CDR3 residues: CASSPRDSAYEQYF. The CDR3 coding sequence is TGTGCCAGCTCACCCAGGGACAGCGCCTACGAGCAGTACTTC.

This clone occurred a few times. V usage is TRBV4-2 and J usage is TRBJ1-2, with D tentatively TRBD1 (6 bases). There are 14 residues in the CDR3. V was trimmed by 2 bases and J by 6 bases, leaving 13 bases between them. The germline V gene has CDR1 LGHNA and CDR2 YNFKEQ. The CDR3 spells CASSQHEDSDGYTF. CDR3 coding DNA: TGTGCCAGCAGCCAACACGAGGACAGTGATGGCTACACCTTC.

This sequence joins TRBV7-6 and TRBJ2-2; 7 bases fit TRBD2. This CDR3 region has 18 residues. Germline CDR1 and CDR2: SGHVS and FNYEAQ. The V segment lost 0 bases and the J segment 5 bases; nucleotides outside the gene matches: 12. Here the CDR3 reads CASSLAPPLAKDTGELFF. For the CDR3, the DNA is TGTGCCAGCAGCTTAGCGCCCCCACTAGCGAAGGATACCGGGGAGCTGTTTTTT.

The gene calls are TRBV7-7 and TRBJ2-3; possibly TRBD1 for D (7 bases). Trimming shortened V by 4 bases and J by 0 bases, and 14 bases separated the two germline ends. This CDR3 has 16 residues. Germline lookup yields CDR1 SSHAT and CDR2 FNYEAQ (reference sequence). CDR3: CASSYKTGTSTDTQYF. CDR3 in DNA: TGTGCCAGCAGCTACAAGACAGGGACTAGCACAGATACGCAGTATTTT.

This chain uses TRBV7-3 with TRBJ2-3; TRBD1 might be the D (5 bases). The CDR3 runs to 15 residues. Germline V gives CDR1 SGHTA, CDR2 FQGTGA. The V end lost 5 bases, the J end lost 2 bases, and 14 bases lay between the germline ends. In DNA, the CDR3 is TGTGCCAGCAGCAGGCCGACAGCCTACACAGATACGCAGTATTTT. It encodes CASSRPTAYTDTQYF.